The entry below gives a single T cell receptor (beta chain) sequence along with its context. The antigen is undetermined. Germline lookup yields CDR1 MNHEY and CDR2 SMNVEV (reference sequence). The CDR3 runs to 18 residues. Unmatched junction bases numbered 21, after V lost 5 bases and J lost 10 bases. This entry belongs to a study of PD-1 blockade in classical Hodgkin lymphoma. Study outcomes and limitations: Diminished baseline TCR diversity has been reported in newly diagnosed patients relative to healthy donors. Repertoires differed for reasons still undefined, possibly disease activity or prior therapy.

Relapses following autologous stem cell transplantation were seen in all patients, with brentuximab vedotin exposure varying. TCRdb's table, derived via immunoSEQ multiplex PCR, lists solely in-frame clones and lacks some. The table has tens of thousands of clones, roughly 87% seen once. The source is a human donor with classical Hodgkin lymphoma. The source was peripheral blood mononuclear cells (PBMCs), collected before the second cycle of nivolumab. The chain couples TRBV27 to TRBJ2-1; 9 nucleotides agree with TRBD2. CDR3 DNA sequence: TGTGCCAGCAGTCCCCCCGGGGGTAGCGGGAGTTCCCTGGAAGAGCAGTTCTTC. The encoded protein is CASSPPGGSGSSLEEQFF.